This TCR beta chain comes out of a study of blood T cell repertoires in COVID-19. The overall study: Material from acute and convalescent COVID-19 was sourced from the United States, Italy and Spain. Nucleic acid was either cDNA or gDNA, and it came from T cells, B-cell-depleted T cells, or PBMCs.

The table came from immunoSEQ multiplex PCR; TCRdb's copy has only in-frame clones and leaves some out. This sample has some 200,000 clones, with around nine tenths found just once. Germline values: CDR1 SGHTA, CDR2 FQGNSA. CDR3 length equals 18 residues. V lost 2 bases, J lost 5 bases, and 7 bases stayed unmatched. Sequenced: peripheral blood. The TCR comes from a woman aged 18-29 years who had recovered from COVID-19. The V gene is TRBV7-2, the J gene TRBJ2-2; 14 bases are a match to TRBD2. Written as DNA, the CDR3 is TGTGCCAGCAGCTTATTAGTAGGGACTAGCGGGAGAACCGGGGAGCTGTTTTTT. This translates into CASSLLVGTSGRTGELFF.